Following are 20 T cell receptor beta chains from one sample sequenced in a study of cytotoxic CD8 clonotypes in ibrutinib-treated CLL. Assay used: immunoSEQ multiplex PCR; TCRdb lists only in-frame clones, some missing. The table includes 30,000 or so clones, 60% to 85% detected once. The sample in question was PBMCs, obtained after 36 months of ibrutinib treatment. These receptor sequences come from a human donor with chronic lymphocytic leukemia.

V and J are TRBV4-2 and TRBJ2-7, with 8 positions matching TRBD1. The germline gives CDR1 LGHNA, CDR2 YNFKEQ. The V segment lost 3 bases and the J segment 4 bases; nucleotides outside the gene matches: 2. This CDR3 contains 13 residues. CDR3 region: CASSHGDRYEQYF. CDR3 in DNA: TGTGCCAGCAGCCATGGGGACAGGTACGAGCAGTACTTC.

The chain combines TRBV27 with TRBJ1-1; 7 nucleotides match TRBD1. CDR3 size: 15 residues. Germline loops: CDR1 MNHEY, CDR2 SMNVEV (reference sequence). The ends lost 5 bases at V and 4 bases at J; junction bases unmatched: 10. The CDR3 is CASSEETPGGTEAFF. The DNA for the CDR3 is TGTGCCAGCAGTGAAGAAACTCCAGGGGGCACTGAAGCTTTCTTT.

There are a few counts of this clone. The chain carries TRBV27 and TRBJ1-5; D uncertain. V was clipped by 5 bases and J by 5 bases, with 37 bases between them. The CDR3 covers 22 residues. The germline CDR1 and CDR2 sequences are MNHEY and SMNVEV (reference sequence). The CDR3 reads CASSEACQQFKAGPPMYQPQHF. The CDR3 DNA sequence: TGTGCCAGCAGTGAGGCGTGCCAGCAGTTTAAGGCAGGACCCCCCATGTATCAGCCCCAGCATTTT.

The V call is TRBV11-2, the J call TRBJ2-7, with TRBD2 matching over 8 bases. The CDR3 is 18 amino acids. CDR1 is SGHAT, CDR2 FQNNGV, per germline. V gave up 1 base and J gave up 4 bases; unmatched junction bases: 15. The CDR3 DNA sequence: TGTGCCAGCAGCTTAGCCCCATCCTCCCGCGGGGGGCTGTACGAGCAGTACTTC. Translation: CASSLAPSSRGGLYEQYF.

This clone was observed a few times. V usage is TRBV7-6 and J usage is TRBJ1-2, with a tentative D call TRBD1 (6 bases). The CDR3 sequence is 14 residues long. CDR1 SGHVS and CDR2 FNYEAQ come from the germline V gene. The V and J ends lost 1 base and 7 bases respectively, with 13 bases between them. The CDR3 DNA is TGTGCCAGCAGCTTAGGCACAGGGTTTTTTGGCTACACCTTC. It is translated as CASSLGTGFFGYTF.

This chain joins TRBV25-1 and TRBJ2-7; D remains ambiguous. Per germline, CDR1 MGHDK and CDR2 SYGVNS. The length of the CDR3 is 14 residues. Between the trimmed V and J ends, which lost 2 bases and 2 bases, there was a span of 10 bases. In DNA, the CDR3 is TGTGCCAGCAGTGAAGGAGCTTTCCCCTACGAGCAGTACTTC. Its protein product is CASSEGAFPYEQYF.

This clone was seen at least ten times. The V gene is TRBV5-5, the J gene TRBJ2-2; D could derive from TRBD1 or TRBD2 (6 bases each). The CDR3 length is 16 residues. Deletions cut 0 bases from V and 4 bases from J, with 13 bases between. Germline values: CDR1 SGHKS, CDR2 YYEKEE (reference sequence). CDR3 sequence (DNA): TGTGCCAGCAGCTTGGGACGGGGGCTTGGCACCGGGGAGCTGTTTTTT. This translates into CASSLGRGLGTGELFF. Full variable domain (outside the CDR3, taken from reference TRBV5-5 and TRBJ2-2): DAGVTQSPTHLIKTRGQQVTLRCSPISGHKSVSWYQQVLGQGPQFIFQYYEKEERGRGNFPDRFSARQFPNYSSELNVNALLLGDSALYLCASSLGRGLGTGELFFGEGSRLTVL.

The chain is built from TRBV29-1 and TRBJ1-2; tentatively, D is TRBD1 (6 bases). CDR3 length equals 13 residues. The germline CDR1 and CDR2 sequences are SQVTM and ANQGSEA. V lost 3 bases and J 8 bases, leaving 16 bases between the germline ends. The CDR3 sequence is CSVDRGQNHGYTF. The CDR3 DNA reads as TGCAGCGTTGACCGGGGACAAAACCACGGCTACACCTTC.

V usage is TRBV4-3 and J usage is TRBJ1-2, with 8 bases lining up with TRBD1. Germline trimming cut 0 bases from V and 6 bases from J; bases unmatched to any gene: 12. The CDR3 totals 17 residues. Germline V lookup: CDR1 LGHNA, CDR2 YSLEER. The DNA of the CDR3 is TGCGCCAGCAGCCAAGATCAGTCCCCGGGACAGGCGGATGGCTACACCTTC. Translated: CASSQDQSPGQADGYTF.

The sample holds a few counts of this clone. CDR3 coding DNA: TGTGCCAGCAGCCCTCTTGGGGGGTTAAGCACAGATACGCAGTATTTT. The encoded protein is CASSPLGGLSTDTQYF. The gene calls are TRBV9 and TRBJ2-3; D possibly corresponds to TRBD2 (6 bases). Trimming stripped 4 bases from V and 0 bases from J, with 15 bases between. Germline V gives CDR1 SGDLS, CDR2 YYNGEE. The CDR3 loop spans 16 amino acids.

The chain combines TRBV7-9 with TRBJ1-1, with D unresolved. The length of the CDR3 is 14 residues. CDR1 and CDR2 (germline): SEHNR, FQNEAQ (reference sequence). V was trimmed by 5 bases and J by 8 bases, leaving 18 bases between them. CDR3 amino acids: CASSLLLGPWEAFF. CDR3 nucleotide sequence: TGTGCCAGCAGCCTTCTCTTGGGTCCGTGGGAAGCTTTCTTT. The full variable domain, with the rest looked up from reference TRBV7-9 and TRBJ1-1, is DTGVSQNPRHKITKRGQNVTFRCDPISEHNRLYWYRQTLGQGPEFLTYFQNEAQLEKSRLLSDRFSAERPKGSFSTLEIQRTEQGDSAMYLCASSLLLGPWEAFFGQGTRLTVV.

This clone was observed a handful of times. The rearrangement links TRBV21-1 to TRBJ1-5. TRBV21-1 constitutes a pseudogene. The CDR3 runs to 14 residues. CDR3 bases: TGTGCCAGCAGCCGGGAGGCAGGCAATCAGCCCCAGCATTTT. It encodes CASSREAGNQPQHF.

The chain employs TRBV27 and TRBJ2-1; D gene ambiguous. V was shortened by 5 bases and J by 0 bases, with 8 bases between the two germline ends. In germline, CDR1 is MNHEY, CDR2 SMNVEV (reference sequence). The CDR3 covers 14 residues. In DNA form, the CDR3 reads TGTGCCAGCAGTAAAGAAAGCTCCTACAATGAGCAGTTCTTC. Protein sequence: CASSKESSYNEQFF.

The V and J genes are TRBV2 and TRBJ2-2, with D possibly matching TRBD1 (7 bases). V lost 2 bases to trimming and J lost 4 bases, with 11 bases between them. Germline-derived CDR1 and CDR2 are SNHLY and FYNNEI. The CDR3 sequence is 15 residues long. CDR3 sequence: CASSEPRGVTGELFF. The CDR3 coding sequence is TGTGCCAGCAGTGAACCCAGGGGGGTCACCGGGGAGCTGTTTTTT.

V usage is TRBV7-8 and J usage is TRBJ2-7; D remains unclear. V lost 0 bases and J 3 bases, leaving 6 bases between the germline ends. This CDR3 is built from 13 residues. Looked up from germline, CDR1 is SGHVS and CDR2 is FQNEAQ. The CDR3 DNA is TGTGCCAGCAGCTTAGCTATATACTACGAGCAGTACTTC. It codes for CASSLAIYYEQYF. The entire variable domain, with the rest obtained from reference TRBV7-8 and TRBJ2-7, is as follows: GAGVSQSPRYKVAKRGQDVALRCDPISGHVSLFWYQQALGQGPEFLTYFQNEAQLDKSGLPSDRFFAERPEGSVSTLKIQRTQQEDSAVYLCASSLAIYYEQYFGPGTRLTVT.

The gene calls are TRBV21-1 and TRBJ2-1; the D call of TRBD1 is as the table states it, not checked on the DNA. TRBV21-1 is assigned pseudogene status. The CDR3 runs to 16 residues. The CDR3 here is CASSKEGQGSRNEQFF. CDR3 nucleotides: TGTGCCAGCAGCAAAGAGGGACAGGGGAGTCGCAATGAGCAGTTCTTC.

CDR3 DNA: TGTGCCAGCAGCTTAGTGGGGGGATACAGCTCCTACGAGCAGTACTTC. Its translation: CASSLVGGYSSYEQYF. This rearrangement joins TRBV7-8 to TRBJ2-7, with D possibly being TRBD2 (6 bases). Germline V lookup: CDR1 SGHVS, CDR2 FQNEAQ. Trimming took off 1 base at V and 0 bases at J, with 13 bases between the two ends. There are 16 residues in the CDR3.

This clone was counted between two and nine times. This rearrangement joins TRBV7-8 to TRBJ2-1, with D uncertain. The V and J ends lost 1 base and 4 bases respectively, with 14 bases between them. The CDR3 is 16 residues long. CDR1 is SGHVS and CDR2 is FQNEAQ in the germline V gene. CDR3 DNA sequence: TGTGCCAGCAGCTTAGACACCTCCCTTTGGTACAATGAGCAGTTCTTC. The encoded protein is CASSLDTSLWYNEQFF.

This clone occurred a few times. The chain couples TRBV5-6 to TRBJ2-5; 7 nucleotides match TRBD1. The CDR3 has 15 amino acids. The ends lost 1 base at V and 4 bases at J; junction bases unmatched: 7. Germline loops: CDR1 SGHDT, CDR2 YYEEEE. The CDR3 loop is CASSLTGALGETQYF. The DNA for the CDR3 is TGTGCCAGCAGCTTGACAGGGGCCCTAGGAGAGACCCAGTACTTC.

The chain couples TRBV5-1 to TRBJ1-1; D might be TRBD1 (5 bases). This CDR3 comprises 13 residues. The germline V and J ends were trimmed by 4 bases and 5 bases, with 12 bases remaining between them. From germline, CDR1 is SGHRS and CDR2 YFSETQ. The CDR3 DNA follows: TGCGCCAGCAGCCCCCGGGGGGATACTGAAGCTTTCTTT. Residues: CASSPRGDTEAFF.